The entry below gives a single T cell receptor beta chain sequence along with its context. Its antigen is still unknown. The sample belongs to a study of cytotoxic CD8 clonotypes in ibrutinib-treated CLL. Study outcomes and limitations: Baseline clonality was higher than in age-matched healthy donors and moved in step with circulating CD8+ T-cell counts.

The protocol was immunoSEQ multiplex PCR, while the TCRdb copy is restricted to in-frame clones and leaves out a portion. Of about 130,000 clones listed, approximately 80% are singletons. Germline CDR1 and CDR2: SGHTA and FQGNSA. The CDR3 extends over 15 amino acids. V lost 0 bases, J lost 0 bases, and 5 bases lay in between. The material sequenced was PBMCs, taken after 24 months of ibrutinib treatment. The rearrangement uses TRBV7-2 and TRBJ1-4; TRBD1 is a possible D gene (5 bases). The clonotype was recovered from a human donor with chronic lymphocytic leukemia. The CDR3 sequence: CASSLAGATNEKLFF. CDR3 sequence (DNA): TGTGCCAGCAGCTTAGCGGGGGCAACTAATGAAAAACTGTTTTTT.